This TCR beta chain was profiled in a study of T cell changes during pregnancy in multiple sclerosis. Only in-frame clones appear in the TCRdb table, and some are missing; sequencing was by immunoSEQ multiplex PCR. The sample lists about 77,000 clones; approximately 90% were seen once. Germline values: CDR1 MDHEN, CDR2 SYDVKM. The junction had 8 bases not matched to a gene; V was cut back by 6 bases and J by 8 bases. The CDR3 has 16 amino acids. The material sequenced was peripheral blood, taken before pregnancy. The chain is built from TRBV28 and TRBJ1-6; 12 bases agree with TRBD1. This clonotype originated in a female donor with multiple sclerosis, enrolled in a pregnancy study. The CDR3 spells CASRIPGQGADSPLHF. The CDR3 DNA sequence: TGTGCCAGCAGGATTCCGGGACAGGGGGCCGATTCACCCCTCCACTTT.